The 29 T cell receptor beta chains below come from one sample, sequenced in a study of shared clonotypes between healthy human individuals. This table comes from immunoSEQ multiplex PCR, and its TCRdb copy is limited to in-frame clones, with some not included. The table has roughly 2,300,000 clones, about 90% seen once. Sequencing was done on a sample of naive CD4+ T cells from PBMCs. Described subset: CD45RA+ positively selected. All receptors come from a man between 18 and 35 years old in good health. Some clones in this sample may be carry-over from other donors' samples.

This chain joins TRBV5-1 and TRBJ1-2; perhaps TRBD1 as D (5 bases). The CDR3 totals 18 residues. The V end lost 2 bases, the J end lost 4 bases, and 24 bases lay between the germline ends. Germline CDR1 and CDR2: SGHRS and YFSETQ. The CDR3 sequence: CASSLFVRAFDYSYGYTF. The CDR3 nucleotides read TGCGCCAGCAGCTTATTTGTCAGGGCATTCGACTATAGCTATGGCTACACCTTC.

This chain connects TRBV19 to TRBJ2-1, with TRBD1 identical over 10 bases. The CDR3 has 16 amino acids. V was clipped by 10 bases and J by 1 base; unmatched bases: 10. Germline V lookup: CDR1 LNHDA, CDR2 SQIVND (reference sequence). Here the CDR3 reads CATRDRGPQSYNEQFF. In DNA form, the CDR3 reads TGTGCCACTCGGGACAGGGGCCCCCAATCCTACAATGAGCAGTTCTTC.

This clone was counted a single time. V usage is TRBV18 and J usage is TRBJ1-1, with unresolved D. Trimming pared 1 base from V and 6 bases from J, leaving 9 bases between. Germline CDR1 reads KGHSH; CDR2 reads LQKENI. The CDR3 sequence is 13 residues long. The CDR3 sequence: CASSPRREAEAFF. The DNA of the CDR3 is TGTGCCAGCTCACCACGGAGGGAAGCTGAAGCTTTCTTT.

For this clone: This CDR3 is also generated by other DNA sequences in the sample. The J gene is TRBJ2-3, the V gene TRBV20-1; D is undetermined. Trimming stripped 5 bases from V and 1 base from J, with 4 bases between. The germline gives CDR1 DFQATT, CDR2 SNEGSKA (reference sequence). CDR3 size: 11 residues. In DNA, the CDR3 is TGCAGTGCTTTGGGCACAGATACGCAGTATTTT. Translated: CSALGTDTQYF.

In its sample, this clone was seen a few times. CDR3 sequence reads: CASSETRLATSEQYF. CDR3 DNA: TGTGCCAGCAGTGAAACCCGTCTAGCCACGAGCGAGCAGTACTTC. This chain uses TRBV2 with TRBJ2-7; possible D gene TRBD2, 5 bases. CDR3 length equals 15 residues. Germline loops: CDR1 SNHLY, CDR2 FYNNEI. V lost 2 bases, J lost 6 bases, and 17 bases lay in between.

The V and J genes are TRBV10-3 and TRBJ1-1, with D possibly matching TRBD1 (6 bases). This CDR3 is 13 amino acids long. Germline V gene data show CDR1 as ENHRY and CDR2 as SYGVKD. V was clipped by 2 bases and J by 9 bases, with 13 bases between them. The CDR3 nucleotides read TGTGCCATCAGTGAGCCAGGGGACCACAAAGCTTTCTTT. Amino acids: CAISEPGDHKAFF.

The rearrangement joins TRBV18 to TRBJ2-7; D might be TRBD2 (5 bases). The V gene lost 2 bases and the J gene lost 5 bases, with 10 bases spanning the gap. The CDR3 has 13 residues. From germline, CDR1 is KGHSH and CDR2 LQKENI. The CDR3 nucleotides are TGTGCCAGCTCACCAAGAATGGAGGACGAGCAGTACTTC. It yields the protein CASSPRMEDEQYF.

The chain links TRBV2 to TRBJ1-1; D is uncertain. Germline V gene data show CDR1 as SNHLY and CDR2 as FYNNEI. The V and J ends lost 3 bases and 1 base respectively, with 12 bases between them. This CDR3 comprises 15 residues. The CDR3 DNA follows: TGTGCCAGCAGTGACGGGCGGGGTCGGAACACTGAAGCTTTCTTT. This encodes CASSDGRGRNTEAFF.

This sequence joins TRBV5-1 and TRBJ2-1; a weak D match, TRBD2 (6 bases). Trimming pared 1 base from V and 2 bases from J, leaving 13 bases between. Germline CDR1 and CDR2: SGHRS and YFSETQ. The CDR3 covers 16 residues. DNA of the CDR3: TGCGCCAGCAGCTTGTCTGCGGGGCCGGCCTACAATGAGCAGTTCTTC. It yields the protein CASSLSAGPAYNEQFF. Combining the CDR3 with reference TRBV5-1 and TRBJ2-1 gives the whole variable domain KAGVTQTPRYLIKTRGQQVTLSCSPISGHRSVSWYQQTPGQGLQFLFEYFSETQRNKGNFPGRFSGRQFSNSRSEMNVSTLELGDSALYLCASSLSAGPAYNEQFFGPGTRLTVL.

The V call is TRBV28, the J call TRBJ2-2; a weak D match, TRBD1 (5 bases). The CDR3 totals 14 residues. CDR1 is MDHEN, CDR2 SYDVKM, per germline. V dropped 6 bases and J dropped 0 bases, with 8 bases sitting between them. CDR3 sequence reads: CASSDSANTGELFF. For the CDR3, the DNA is TGTGCCAGCAGCGACAGCGCGAACACCGGGGAGCTGTTTTTT.

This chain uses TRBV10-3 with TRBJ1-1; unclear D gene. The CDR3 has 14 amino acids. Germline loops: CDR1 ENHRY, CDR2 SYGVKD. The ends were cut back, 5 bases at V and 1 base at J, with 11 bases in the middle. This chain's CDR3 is CAISYGGGNTEAFF. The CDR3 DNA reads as TGTGCCATCAGTTACGGCGGAGGGAACACTGAAGCTTTCTTT.

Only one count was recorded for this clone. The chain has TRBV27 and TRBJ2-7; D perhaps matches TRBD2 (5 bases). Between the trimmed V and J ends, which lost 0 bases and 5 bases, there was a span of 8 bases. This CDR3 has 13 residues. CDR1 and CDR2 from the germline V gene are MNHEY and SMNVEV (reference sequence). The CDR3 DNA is TGTGCCAGCAGTTTATCGATAGCGAACGAGCAGTACTTC. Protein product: CASSLSIANEQYF.

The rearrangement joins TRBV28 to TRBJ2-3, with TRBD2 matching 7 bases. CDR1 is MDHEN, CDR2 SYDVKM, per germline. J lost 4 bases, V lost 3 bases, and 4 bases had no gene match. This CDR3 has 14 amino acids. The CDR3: CASSFSGAADTQYF. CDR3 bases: TGTGCCAGCAGTTTCAGCGGGGCCGCAGATACGCAGTATTTT.

CDR3 bases: TGTGCCAGCAGTCGGAGCGGAGCCAGCACAGATACGCAGTATTTT. Protein: CASSRSGASTDTQYF. The chain joins TRBV6-1 to TRBJ2-3; TRBD2 might be the D (5 bases). Germline V CDR1 and CDR2: MNHNS, SASEGT. V lost 5 bases and J 0 bases, leaving 12 bases between the germline ends. The CDR3 has 15 amino acids.

The CDR3 region is CASSQGYRSPLGAFF. CDR3 DNA: TGTGCCAGCAGCCAAGGCTATCGGTCCCCGTTAGGAGCTTTCTTT. This chain connects TRBV14 to TRBJ1-1; no definite D call. Trimming took 1 base from V and 10 from J, leaving 19 bases between them. CDR1 and CDR2 from the germline V gene are SGHDN and FVKESK. This CDR3 is 15 amino acids long.

Here the CDR3 DNA reads TGTGCCAGCAGTGAATCAGGCCGTTCCTACGAGCAGTACTTC. It specifies CASSESGRSYEQYF. The rearrangement joins TRBV25-1 to TRBJ2-5; D gene uncertain. The J call may be faulty, since TRBJ2-7 better matches the DNA end. The CDR3 consists of 14 residues. CDR1 is MGHDK and CDR2 is SYGVNS in the germline V gene.

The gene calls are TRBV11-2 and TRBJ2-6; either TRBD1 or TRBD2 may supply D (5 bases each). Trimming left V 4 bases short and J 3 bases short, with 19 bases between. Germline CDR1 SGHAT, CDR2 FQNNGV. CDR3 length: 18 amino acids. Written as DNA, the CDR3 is TGTGCCAGCAGCTCATACAAGAGGGCAGGGAGTGGGGCCAACGTCCTGACTTTC. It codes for CASSSYKRAGSGANVLTF. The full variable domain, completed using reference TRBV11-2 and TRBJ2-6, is EAGVAQSPRYKIIEKRQSVAFWCNPISGHATLYWYQQILGQGPKLLIQFQNNGVVDDSQLPKDRFSAERLKGVDSTLKIQPAKLEDSAVYLCASSSYKRAGSGANVLTFGAGSRLTVL.

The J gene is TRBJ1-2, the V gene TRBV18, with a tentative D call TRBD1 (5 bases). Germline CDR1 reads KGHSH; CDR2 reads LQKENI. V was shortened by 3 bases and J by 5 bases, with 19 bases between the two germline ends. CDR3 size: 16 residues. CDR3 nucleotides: TGTGCCAGCTCACCTCGGAGATTACTTGAGGGGTATGGCTACACCTTC. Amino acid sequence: CASSPRRLLEGYGYTF.

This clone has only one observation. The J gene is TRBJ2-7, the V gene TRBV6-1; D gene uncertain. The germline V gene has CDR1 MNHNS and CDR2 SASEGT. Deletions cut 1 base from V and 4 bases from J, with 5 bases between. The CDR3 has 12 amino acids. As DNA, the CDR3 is TGTGCCAGCAGTGAAGTTTGGTACGAGCAGTACTTC. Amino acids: CASSEVWYEQYF.

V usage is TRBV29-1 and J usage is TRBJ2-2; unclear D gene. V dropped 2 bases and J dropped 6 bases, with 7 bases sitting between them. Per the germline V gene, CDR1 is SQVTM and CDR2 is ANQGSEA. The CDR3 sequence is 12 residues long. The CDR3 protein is CSVESPAGELFF. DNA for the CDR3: TGCAGCGTTGAAAGTCCAGCCGGGGAGCTGTTTTTT.

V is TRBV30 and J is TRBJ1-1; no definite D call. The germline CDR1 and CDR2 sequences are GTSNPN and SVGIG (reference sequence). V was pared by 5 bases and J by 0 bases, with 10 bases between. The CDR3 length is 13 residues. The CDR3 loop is CAWAAGMNTEAFF. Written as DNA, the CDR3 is TGTGCCTGGGCGGCCGGGATGAACACTGAAGCTTTCTTT.

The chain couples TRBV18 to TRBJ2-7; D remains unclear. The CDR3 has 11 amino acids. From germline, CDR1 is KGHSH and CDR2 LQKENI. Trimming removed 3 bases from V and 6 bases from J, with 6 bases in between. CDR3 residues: CASSPQSEQYF. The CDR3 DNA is TGTGCCAGCTCACCGCAGAGCGAGCAGTACTTC.

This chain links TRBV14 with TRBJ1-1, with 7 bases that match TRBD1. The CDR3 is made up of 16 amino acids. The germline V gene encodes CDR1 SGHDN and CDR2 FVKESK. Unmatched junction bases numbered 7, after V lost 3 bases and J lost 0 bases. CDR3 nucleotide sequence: TGTGCCAGCAGCCAGGGACAGACTAACATGAACACTGAAGCTTTCTTT. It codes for CASSQGQTNMNTEAFF. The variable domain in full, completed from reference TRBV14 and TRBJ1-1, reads EAGVTQFPSHSVIEKGQTVTLRCDPISGHDNLYWYRRVMGKEIKFLLHFVKESKQDESGMPNNRFLAERTGGTYSTLKVQPAELEDSGVYFCASSQGQTNMNTEAFFGQGTRLTVV.

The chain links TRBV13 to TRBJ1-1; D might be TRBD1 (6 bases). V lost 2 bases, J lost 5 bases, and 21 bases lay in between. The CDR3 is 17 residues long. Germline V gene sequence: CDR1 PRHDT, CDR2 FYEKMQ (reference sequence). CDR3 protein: CASSLYSDRVKWTEAFF. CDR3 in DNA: TGTGCCAGCAGCTTATATTCGGACAGAGTTAAGTGGACTGAAGCTTTCTTT. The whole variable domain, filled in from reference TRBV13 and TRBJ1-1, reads AAGVIQSPRHLIKEKRETATLKCYPIPRHDTVYWYQQGPGQDPQFLISFYEKMQSDKGSIPDRFSAQQFSDYHSELNMSSLELGDSALYFCASSLYSDRVKWTEAFFGQGTRLTVV.

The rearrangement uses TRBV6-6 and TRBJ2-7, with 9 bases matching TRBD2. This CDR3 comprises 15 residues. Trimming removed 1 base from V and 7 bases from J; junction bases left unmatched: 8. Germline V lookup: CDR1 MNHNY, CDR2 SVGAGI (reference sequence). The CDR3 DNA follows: TGTGCCAGCAGTTACTTTACTAGCGGGCTCACTGAGCAGTACTTC. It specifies CASSYFTSGLTEQYF.

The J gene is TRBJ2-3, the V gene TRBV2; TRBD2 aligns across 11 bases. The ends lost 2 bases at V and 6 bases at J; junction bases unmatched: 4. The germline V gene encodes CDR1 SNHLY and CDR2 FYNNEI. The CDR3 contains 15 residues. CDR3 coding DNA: TGTGCCAGCAGTGAATTACTAGCGGGAGTGGATACGCAGTATTTT. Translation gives CASSELLAGVDTQYF.

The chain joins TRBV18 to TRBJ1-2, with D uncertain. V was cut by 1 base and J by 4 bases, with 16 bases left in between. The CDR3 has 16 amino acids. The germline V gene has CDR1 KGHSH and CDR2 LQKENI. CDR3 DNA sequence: TGTGCCAGCTCACCACTTACTCCTCCGTCCAGCTATGGCTACACCTTC. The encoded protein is CASSPLTPPSSYGYTF.

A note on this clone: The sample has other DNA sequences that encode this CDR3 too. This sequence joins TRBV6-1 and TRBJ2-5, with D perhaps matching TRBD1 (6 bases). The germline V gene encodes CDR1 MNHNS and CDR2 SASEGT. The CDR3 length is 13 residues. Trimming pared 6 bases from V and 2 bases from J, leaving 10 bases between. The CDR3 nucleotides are TGTGCCAGCAGCCGGACAGTACAAGAGACCCAGTACTTC. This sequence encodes CASSRTVQETQYF.

CDR3 sequence (DNA): TGTGCCAGCAGTGATAGTTTAGGGGGAGAGGGGGCAGATACGCAGTATTTT. It yields the protein CASSDSLGGEGADTQYF. The V and J genes are TRBV2 and TRBJ2-3; a weak D match, TRBD1 (6 bases). This CDR3 is 17 amino acids long. Trimming shortened V by 3 bases and J by 4 bases, and 20 bases separated the two germline ends. CDR1 is SNHLY, CDR2 FYNNEI, per germline.